This T cell receptor (beta chain) was identified in a study of CD8 T cells in Susac syndrome. CD8+ and CD4+ T cells taken from blood had their TCR beta sequenced. V lost 9 bases to trimming and J lost 6 bases, with 12 bases between them. Germline lookup yields CDR1 KGHDR and CDR2 SFDVKD. The CDR3 totals 12 residues. It was with random hexamers that roughly 0.45 to 1 ug RNA was reverse transcribed. TCRdb passed the immunoSEQ multiplex PCR reads through MiXCR, listing each CDR3 protein once. The sample shows about 210,000 distinct CDR3 sequences, around 95% of them seen only once. The origin of this receptor is a human donor in good health. V usage is TRBV24-1 and J usage is TRBJ2-3, with D maybe TRBD1 (5 bases). Material for sequencing was CD4+ T cells from PBMCs. CDR3: CATAQTVDTQYF. For the CDR3, the DNA is TGTGCCACCGCCCAGACAGTCGATACGCAGTATTTT.